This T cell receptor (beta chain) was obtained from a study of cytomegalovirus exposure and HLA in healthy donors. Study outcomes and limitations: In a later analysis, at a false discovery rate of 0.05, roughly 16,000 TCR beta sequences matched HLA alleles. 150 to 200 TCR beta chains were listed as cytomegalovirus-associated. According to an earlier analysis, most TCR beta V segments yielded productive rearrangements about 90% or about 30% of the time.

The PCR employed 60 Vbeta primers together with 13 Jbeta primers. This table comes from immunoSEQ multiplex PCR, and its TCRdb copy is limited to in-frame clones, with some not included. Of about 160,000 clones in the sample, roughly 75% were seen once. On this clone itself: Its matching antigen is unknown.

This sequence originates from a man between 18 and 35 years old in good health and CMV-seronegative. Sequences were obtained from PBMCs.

CDR3 sequence: CASRSLGSGGDEQYF. The CDR3 DNA follows: TGTGCCAGCAGATCCCTGGGGTCAGGGGGCGACGAGCAGTACTTC. The V and J genes are TRBV6-6 and TRBJ2-7, with 8 bases aligning to TRBD1. With V trimmed by 6 bases and J by 5 bases, 12 bases remained unmatched. Per germline, CDR1 MNHNY and CDR2 SVGAGI (reference sequence). There are 15 residues in the CDR3.